The 30 T cell receptor beta chains below come from one sample, sequenced in a study of blood T cell repertoires in COVID-19. Sequencing used immunoSEQ multiplex PCR; TCRdb keeps in-frame clones, though not all of them. The sample includes around 100,000 clones, about 91% of them seen just once. The sample consisted of peripheral blood. These receptors were collected from a human donor in a cohort sampled during active COVID-19.

This clone was seen a single time. The chain combines TRBV4-1 with TRBJ2-3; TRBD2 aligns across 11 bases. The CDR3 contains 20 residues. Germline loops: CDR1 MGHRA, CDR2 YSYEKL. V dropped 3 bases and J dropped 0; count of bases not matched to a gene: 14. The CDR3 spells CASSHGLAGGLRASTDTQYF. CDR3 in DNA: TGCGCCAGCAGCCATGGGCTAGCGGGGGGACTGCGGGCCAGCACAGATACGCAGTATTTT.

The chain combines TRBV19 with TRBJ1-1, with D uncertain. This CDR3 contains 14 residues. V lost 8 bases, J lost 0 bases, and 13 bases lay in between. CDR1 and CDR2 from the germline V gene are LNHDA and SQIVND (reference sequence). The CDR3 loop is CASSGEAMNTEAFF. CDR3 bases: TGTGCCAGTTCCGGTGAGGCGATGAACACTGAAGCTTTCTTT. The full variable domain, its missing parts supplied by reference TRBV19 and TRBJ1-1, is DGGITQSPKYLFRKEGQNVTLSCEQNLNHDAMYWYRQDPGQGLRLIYYSQIVNDFQKGDIAEGYSVSREKKESFPLTVTSAQKNPTAFYLCASSGEAMNTEAFFGQGTRLTVV.

V usage is TRBV7-2 and J usage is TRBJ2-5; D remains ambiguous. Germline-derived CDR1 and CDR2 are SGHTA and FQGNSA. CDR3 length: 14 amino acids. Trimming took 4 bases from V and 5 from J, leaving 14 bases between them. The CDR3 DNA is TGTGCCAGCAGCTCAACCGGGTCTGGGGAGACCCAGTACTTC. Protein product: CASSSTGSGETQYF.

A few counts support this clone. This chain uses TRBV27 with TRBJ1-5, with 7 nucleotides matching TRBD1. V dropped 4 bases and J dropped 0; count of bases not matched to a gene: 6. Per germline, CDR1 MNHEY and CDR2 SMNVEV (reference sequence). There are 16 residues in the CDR3. CDR3 sequence reads: CASSSLTGYSNQPQHF. The CDR3, as DNA: TGTGCCAGCAGTTCCCTGACAGGGTATAGCAATCAGCCCCAGCATTTT.

The chain employs TRBV29-1 and TRBJ1-1, with 7 positions matching TRBD1. With V trimmed by 4 bases and J by 2 bases, 7 bases remained unmatched. CDR1 is SQVTM and CDR2 is ANQGSEA in the germline V gene. This CDR3 contains 14 residues. CDR3 coding DNA: TGCAGCGTTGTTAACAGGGGAGGAAACACTGAAGCTTTCTTT. Translating it yields CSVVNRGGNTEAFF. The complete variable domain, with remaining parts taken from reference TRBV29-1 and TRBJ1-1, reads SAVISQKPSRDICQRGTSLTIQCQVDSQVTMMFWYRQQPGQSLTLIATANQGSEATYESGFVIDKFPISRPNLTFSTLTVSNMSPEDSSIYLCSVVNRGGNTEAFFGQGTRLTVV.

The chain carries TRBV5-5 and TRBJ2-2, with unresolved D. The length of the CDR3 is 13 residues. Trimming shortened V by 1 base and J by 5 bases, and 6 bases separated the two germline ends. Germline CDR1 SGHKS, CDR2 YYEKEE (reference sequence). CDR3 nucleotide sequence: TGTGCCAGCAGCTTGTACATGACCGGGGAGCTGTTTTTT. It specifies CASSLYMTGELFF.

The genes are TRBV15 and TRBJ1-2; 8 bases align to TRBD1. The CDR3 covers 15 residues. The germline gives CDR1 LNHNV, CDR2 YYDKDF (reference sequence). J lost 4 bases, V lost 9 bases, and 13 bases had no gene match. DNA of the CDR3: TGTGCCACGACGGACAGGGTCGGAGTTTTCTATGGCTACACCTTC. Amino acids: CATTDRVGVFYGYTF.

The chain has TRBV7-2 and TRBJ1-1; the match to TRBD1 covers 7 bases. Germline V lookup: CDR1 SGHTA, CDR2 FQGNSA. Trimming took 1 base from V and 1 from J; bases not matched to a gene: 9. The length of the CDR3 is 17 residues. This CDR3 reads CASSLVPHRGPNTEAFF. The CDR3 DNA sequence: TGTGCCAGCAGCTTAGTCCCCCACAGGGGTCCGAACACTGAAGCTTTCTTT.

This chain uses TRBV18 with TRBJ1-3, with D perhaps TRBD1 (5 bases). V lost 3 bases and J lost 0, with 12 bases in between. Looked up from germline, CDR1 is KGHSH and CDR2 is LQKENI. The CDR3 spans 16 residues. DNA of the CDR3: TGTGCCAGCTCACCTGGGGCAGGGCGCTCTGGAAACACCATATATTTT. Translating it yields CASSPGAGRSGNTIYF.

On this clone: At one end, the junction sequence differs from germline, possibly due to a read error. V and J are TRBV11-2 and TRBJ2-3; TRBD2 matches 10 bases. Germline V gene sequence: CDR1 SGHAT, CDR2 FQNNGV. The CDR3 is 14 amino acids. Here the CDR3 DNA reads TGTGCCAGCAGTTTAGGAGCGGGAGGGGATACGCAGTATTTT. Its protein product is CASSLGAGGDTQYF.

The rearrangement joins TRBV19 to TRBJ2-1; 11 positions match TRBD2. The CDR3 contains 15 residues. V dropped 5 bases and J dropped 9; count of bases not matched to a gene: 9. The germline gives CDR1 LNHDA, CDR2 SQIVND (reference sequence). In DNA form, the CDR3 reads TGTGCCAGTAGTCTCAGTAGCGGGGGGGCCGGTGAGCAGTTCTTC. Translating it yields CASSLSSGGAGEQFF.

The chain couples TRBV30 to TRBJ1-2; D might be TRBD1 (5 bases). From germline, CDR1 is GTSNPN and CDR2 SVGIG (reference sequence). The V end lost 6 bases, the J end lost 7 bases, and 21 bases lay between the germline ends. The CDR3 length is 14 residues. The DNA for the CDR3 is TGTGCCTGTCCCGGGGGGTCTATGTTTCGTGGCTACACCTTC. It specifies CACPGGSMFRGYTF.

This chain joins TRBV5-1 and TRBJ1-2; 7 nucleotides match TRBD1. The CDR3 contains 16 residues. CDR1 is SGHRS and CDR2 is YFSETQ in the germline V gene. V was clipped by 4 bases and J by 5 bases; unmatched bases: 14. The chain's CDR3 is CASSKNPGTDTYGYTF. As DNA, the CDR3 is TGCGCCAGCAGCAAAAACCCCGGGACAGACACATATGGCTACACCTTC.

The gene calls are TRBV30 and TRBJ2-7; D is perhaps TRBD2 (5 bases). V lost 4 bases to trimming and J lost 0 bases, with 16 bases between them. The length of the CDR3 is 15 residues. Per germline, CDR1 GTSNPN and CDR2 SVGIG (reference sequence). CDR3 nucleotides: TGTGCCTGGACGGATATAGCGCAACCCTCCTACGAGCAGTACTTC. This sequence encodes CAWTDIAQPSYEQYF.

The chain combines TRBV11-2 with TRBJ2-5, with D possibly being TRBD2 (5 bases). V was clipped by 5 bases and J by 4 bases, with 17 bases between them. Germline CDR1 reads SGHAT; CDR2 reads FQNNGV. CDR3 length: 15 residues. CDR3 region: CASSQTVGEVETQYF. In DNA, the CDR3 is TGTGCCAGCAGCCAGACGGTGGGAGAGGTAGAGACCCAGTACTTC.

CDR3 DNA sequence: TGTGCCAGTAGTACGGCGGGGGTGGCCGGGGAGCTGTTTTTT. Translating it yields CASSTAGVAGELFF. V usage is TRBV19 and J usage is TRBJ2-2, with TRBD2 matching 7 bases. Trimming removed 4 bases from V and 6 bases from J; junction bases left unmatched: 5. The CDR3 extends over 14 amino acids. Per germline, CDR1 LNHDA and CDR2 SQIVND (reference sequence). Complete variable domain (other parts from reference TRBV19 and TRBJ2-2): DGGITQSPKYLFRKEGQNVTLSCEQNLNHDAMYWYRQDPGQGLRLIYYSQIVNDFQKGDIAEGYSVSREKKESFPLTVTSAQKNPTAFYLCASSTAGVAGELFFGEGSRLTVL.

This clone showed up just once. The chain joins TRBV7-3 to TRBJ2-3; 7 positions agree with TRBD1. The CDR3 contains 15 residues. The V gene's germline CDR1 is SGHTA and CDR2 FQGTGA. Germline trimming cut 5 bases from V and 0 bases from J; bases unmatched to any gene: 5. CDR3 DNA: TGTGCCAGCAGCCTCAGACAGGGAAGCACAGATACGCAGTATTTT. Translation gives CASSLRQGSTDTQYF.

The gene calls are TRBV6-2 or TRBV6-3 and TRBJ2-3; 10 positions match TRBD2. Per the germline V gene, CDR1 is MNHEY and CDR2 is SVGEGT. CDR3 size: 17 residues. Trimming at V came to 6 bases and at J to 6 bases, leaving 15 bases not matched to a gene. CDR3 in DNA: TGTGCCAGCAGCGATGGACTAGCGGTGTCCTTCCGGGATACGCAGTATTTT. Its protein is CASSDGLAVSFRDTQYF.

The chain couples TRBV10-2 to TRBJ1-2; D uncertain. This CDR3 spans 14 amino acids. Trimming stripped 0 bases from V and 12 bases from J, with 17 bases between. Germline V gene data show CDR1 as WSHSY and CDR2 as SAAADI. The CDR3 loop is CASSESWSSPGDTF. The CDR3 region has the DNA TGCGCCAGCAGTGAGTCGTGGAGCTCTCCCGGAGACACCTTC.

This chain joins TRBV6-2 or TRBV6-3 and TRBJ2-7; maybe TRBD1 (5 bases). V was trimmed by 2 bases and J by 3 bases, leaving 8 bases between them. The CDR3 is made up of 13 amino acids. Germline CDR1 MNHEY, CDR2 SVGEGT. DNA of the CDR3: TGTGCCAGCAGTTACGGACAAAGCTACGAGCAGTACTTC. It codes for CASSYGQSYEQYF.

CDR3 protein: CASSETAVSYNEQFF. CDR3 bases: TGTGCCAGTAGTGAGACAGCTGTATCCTACAATGAGCAGTTCTTC. The rearrangement uses TRBV19 and TRBJ2-1, with D maybe TRBD1 (5 bases). Germline V gives CDR1 LNHDA, CDR2 SQIVND (reference sequence). The CDR3 runs 15 residues. V lost 5 bases, J lost 1 base, and 12 bases lay in between.

This clone has only a few counts. The genes are TRBV30 and TRBJ1-6; 9 bases are a match to TRBD1. This CDR3 spans 14 amino acids. The V gene's germline CDR1 is GTSNPN and CDR2 SVGIG (reference sequence). The V gene end was trimmed by 3 bases and the J gene end by 10 bases; junction bases not matched to a gene: 7. CDR3 nucleotide sequence: TGTGCCTGGAGCAGGGGACAGGGTCAATCACCCCTCCACTTT. Its protein product is CAWSRGQGQSPLHF.

The chain employs TRBV13 and TRBJ2-6, with D possibly TRBD1 on 6 matching bases. The CDR3 extends over 15 amino acids. From germline, CDR1 is PRHDT and CDR2 FYEKMQ (reference sequence). V was cut by 11 bases and J by 2 bases, with 16 bases left in between. CDR3 region: CACIRGETGANVLTF. CDR3 coding DNA: TGTGCCTGTATCAGGGGCGAAACTGGGGCCAACGTCCTGACTTTC.

This chain joins TRBV9 and TRBJ2-1; the D gene is possibly TRBD2 (6 bases). V dropped 3 bases and J dropped 0 bases, with 13 bases sitting between them. The germline gives CDR1 SGDLS, CDR2 YYNGEE. The CDR3 consists of 16 residues. The DNA for the CDR3 is TGTGCCAGCAGCGCGGCGGAGGGGAGCTCCTACAATGAGCAGTTCTTC. Amino acid sequence: CASSAAEGSSYNEQFF. Full variable domain (rest looked up from reference TRBV9 and TRBJ2-1): DSGVTQTPKHLITATGQRVTLRCSPRSGDLSVYWYQQSLDQGLQFLIQYYNGEERAKGNILERFSAQQFPDLHSELNLSSLELGDSALYFCASSAAEGSSYNEQFFGPGTRLTVL.

V is TRBV3-1 (or the pseudogene TRBV3-2) and J is TRBJ2-6; 8 nucleotides match TRBD1. CDR1 and CDR2 from the germline V gene are LGHDT and YNNKEL (reference sequence). The CDR3 runs to 17 residues. Losses at the gene ends were 3 bases for V and 4 bases for J; bases not matched to a gene: 8. CDR3 loop: CASSQTGALGGANVLTF. The CDR3 coding sequence is TGTGCCAGCAGCCAGACAGGGGCCTTAGGGGGGGCCAACGTCCTGACTTTC.

The rearrangement joins TRBV29-1 to TRBJ2-1; 9 nucleotides align to TRBD2. Per germline, CDR1 SQVTM and CDR2 ANQGSEA. This CDR3 region has 15 residues. The V segment lost 7 bases and the J segment 3 bases; nucleotides outside the gene matches: 10. The CDR3 sequence is CSGGETSGFYNEQFF. CDR3 sequence (DNA): TGCAGCGGGGGGGAGACTAGCGGCTTCTACAATGAGCAGTTCTTC.

This chain uses TRBV9 with TRBJ2-2, with D possibly matching TRBD2 (6 bases). The V end lost 3 bases, the J end lost 1 base, and 13 bases lay between the germline ends. The CDR3 runs 16 residues. Germline lookup yields CDR1 SGDLS and CDR2 YYNGEE. CDR3 region: CASSGPAGMNTGELFF. Here the CDR3 DNA reads TGTGCCAGCAGCGGCCCCGCGGGGATGAACACCGGGGAGCTGTTTTTT. Filled out from reference TRBV9 and TRBJ2-2, the complete variable domain reads DSGVTQTPKHLITATGQRVTLRCSPRSGDLSVYWYQQSLDQGLQFLIQYYNGEERAKGNILERFSAQQFPDLHSELNLSSLELGDSALYFCASSGPAGMNTGELFFGEGSRLTVL.

In this sample, this clone turned up once. V is TRBV9 and J is TRBJ2-3; the match to TRBD2 covers 14 bases. The germline CDR1 and CDR2 sequences are SGDLS and YYNGEE. The V and J ends lost 2 bases and 4 bases, in that order; junction bases with no gene match: 3. This CDR3 contains 16 residues. The CDR3 coding sequence is TGTGCCAGCAGCGTGACTAGCGGGAGGGATGCAGATACGCAGTATTTT. It translates to CASSVTSGRDADTQYF.

The chain has TRBV7-9 and TRBJ1-6; 7 nucleotides align to TRBD1. Losses at the gene ends were 1 base for V and 5 bases for J; bases not matched to a gene: 2. Germline values: CDR1 SEHNR, CDR2 FQNEAQ (reference sequence). This CDR3 comprises 15 residues. As DNA, the CDR3 is TGTGCCAGCAGCTTAGGACAGGGCGATAATTCACCCCTCCACTTT. It specifies CASSLGQGDNSPLHF.

The genes are TRBV19 and TRBJ2-1; TRBD2 agrees at 12 bases. Per germline, CDR1 LNHDA and CDR2 SQIVND (reference sequence). The CDR3 has 14 amino acids. The ends lost 5 bases at V and 5 bases at J; junction bases unmatched: 1. The CDR3 region is CASSLAGGNNEQFF. CDR3 nucleotides: TGTGCCAGTAGTCTAGCGGGGGGGAACAATGAGCAGTTCTTC.